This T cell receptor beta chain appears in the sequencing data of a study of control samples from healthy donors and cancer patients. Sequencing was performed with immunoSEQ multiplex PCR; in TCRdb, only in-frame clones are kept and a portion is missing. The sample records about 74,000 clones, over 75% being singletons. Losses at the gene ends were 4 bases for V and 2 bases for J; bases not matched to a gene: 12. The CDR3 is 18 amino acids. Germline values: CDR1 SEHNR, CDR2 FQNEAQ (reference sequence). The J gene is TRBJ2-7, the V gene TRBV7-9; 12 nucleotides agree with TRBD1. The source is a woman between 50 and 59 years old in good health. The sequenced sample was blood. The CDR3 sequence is CASSSDKPGQGATYEQYF. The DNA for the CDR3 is TGTGCCAGCAGCTCTGACAAGCCGGGACAGGGGGCAACCTACGAGCAGTACTTC. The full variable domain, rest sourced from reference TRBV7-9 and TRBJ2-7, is DTGVSQNPRHKITKRGQNVTFRCDPISEHNRLYWYRQTLGQGPEFLTYFQNEAQLEKSRLLSDRFSAERPKGSFSTLEIQRTEQGDSAMYLCASSSDKPGQGATYEQYFGPGTRLTVT.